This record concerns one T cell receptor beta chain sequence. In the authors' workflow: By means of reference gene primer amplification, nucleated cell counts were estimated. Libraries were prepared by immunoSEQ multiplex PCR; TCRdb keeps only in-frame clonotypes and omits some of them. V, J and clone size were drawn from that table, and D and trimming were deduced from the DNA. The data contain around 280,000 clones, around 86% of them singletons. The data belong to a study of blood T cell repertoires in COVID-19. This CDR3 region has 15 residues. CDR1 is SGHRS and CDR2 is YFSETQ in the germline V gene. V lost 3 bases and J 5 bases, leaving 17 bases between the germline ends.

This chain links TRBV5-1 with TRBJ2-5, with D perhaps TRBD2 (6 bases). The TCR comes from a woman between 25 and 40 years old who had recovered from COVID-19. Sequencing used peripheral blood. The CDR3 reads CASSSQFGGGETQYF. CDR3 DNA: TGCGCCAGCAGCTCTCAGTTCGGGGGAGGTGAGACCCAGTACTTC.